These 18 T cell receptor beta chains were sequenced from one sample in a study of cytomegalovirus exposure and HLA in healthy donors. 13 Jbeta primers and 60 Vbeta primers were used for the PCR. Measured with immunoSEQ multiplex PCR; TCRdb has only the in-frame clones, and not every one. The profile shows approximately 180,000 clones, around 82% of them singletons. Sequences were obtained from PBMCs. These receptors all stem from a man aged 18-30 years in good health and CMV-seronegative.

The chain employs TRBV10-3 and TRBJ2-5; a weak D match, TRBD1 (5 bases). V gave up 2 bases and J gave up 5 bases, with 15 bases separating them. The germline V gene has CDR1 ENHRY and CDR2 SYGVKD. The CDR3 contains 15 residues. CDR3 protein: CAISEALDTGETQYF. DNA of the CDR3: TGTGCCATCAGTGAGGCATTGGACACCGGGGAGACCCAGTACTTC.

The chain combines TRBV7-2 with TRBJ2-7; unclear D gene. The CDR3 has 13 residues. The V gene's germline CDR1 is SGHTA and CDR2 FQGNSA. The ends were cut back, 3 bases at V and 3 bases at J, with 9 bases in the middle. Here the CDR3 DNA reads TGTGCCAGCAGCTTTGGGCTCGGCTACGAGCAGTACTTC. As protein: CASSFGLGYEQYF. Complete variable domain (other parts from reference TRBV7-2 and TRBJ2-7): GAGVSQSPSNKVTEKGKDVELRCDPISGHTALYWYRQSLGQGLEFLIYFQGNSAPDKSGLPSDRFSAERTGGSVSTLTIQRTQQEDSAVYLCASSFGLGYEQYFGPGTRLTVT.

J is TRBJ2-1 and V is TRBV10-3, with D perhaps matching TRBD1 (5 bases). V was shortened by 10 bases and J by 7 bases, with 14 bases between the two germline ends. This CDR3 has 12 amino acids. Per the germline V gene, CDR1 is ENHRY and CDR2 is SYGVKD. Here the CDR3 reads CANGSKGNEQFF. In nucleotides, the CDR3 is TGTGCCAACGGGTCGAAGGGGAATGAGCAGTTCTTC.

The V call is TRBV7-6, the J call TRBJ2-2, with 13 bases lining up with TRBD2. Germline CDR1 and CDR2: SGHVS and FNYEAQ. The CDR3 is 19 amino acids. V shed 1 base and J 6 bases; nucleotides not matched to a gene: 11. CDR3 sequence: CASSLVYPTSGGRAGELFF. The CDR3 region has the DNA TGTGCCAGCAGCTTAGTGTACCCGACTAGCGGGGGGAGAGCCGGGGAGCTGTTTTTT.

The chain recombines TRBV19 with TRBJ1-2, with D possibly being TRBD1 (6 bases). Germline CDR1 reads LNHDA; CDR2 reads SQIVND (reference sequence). Trimming cost V 6 bases and J 2 bases, with 19 bases left between them. The CDR3 is 16 amino acids. The CDR3 bases are TGTGCCAGTAGATGGACAGCCGTCGTCCAAAACTATGGCTACACCTTC. Translation gives CASRWTAVVQNYGYTF. Supplemented by reference TRBV19 and TRBJ1-2, the full variable domain reads DGGITQSPKYLFRKEGQNVTLSCEQNLNHDAMYWYRQDPGQGLRLIYYSQIVNDFQKGDIAEGYSVSREKKESFPLTVTSAQKNPTAFYLCASRWTAVVQNYGYTFGSGTRLTVV.

V gene TRBV7-3 combines with J gene TRBJ2-3; D is perhaps TRBD1 (5 bases). The germline V and J ends were trimmed by 1 base and 5 bases, with 10 bases remaining between them. Per germline, CDR1 SGHTA and CDR2 FQGTGA. This CDR3 has 14 amino acids. CDR3 loop: CASSLRGVGDTQYF. The CDR3 bases are TGTGCCAGCAGCTTAAGGGGCGTGGGAGATACGCAGTATTTT.

CDR3 sequence reads: CASSPPGQGVTGELFF. In DNA form, the CDR3 reads TGTGCCAGCAGCCCCCCGGGACAGGGGGTCACCGGGGAGCTGTTTTTT. The chain is built from TRBV7-6 and TRBJ2-2; 11 bases are shared with TRBD1. The junction had 6 bases not matched to a gene; V was cut back by 5 bases and J by 4 bases. Germline V lookup: CDR1 SGHVS, CDR2 FNYEAQ. The CDR3 sequence is 16 residues long.

J is TRBJ1-1 and V is TRBV11-2, with D maybe TRBD1 (5 bases). CDR1 is SGHAT, CDR2 FQNNGV, per germline. The V and J ends lost 1 base and 1 base respectively, with 13 bases between them. The CDR3 is 16 residues long. CDR3: CASSLVRTGSNTEAFF. In DNA, the CDR3 is TGTGCCAGCAGCTTAGTCCGCACAGGCTCGAACACTGAAGCTTTCTTT.

This clone was detected only a few times. This chain joins TRBV10-3 and TRBJ1-1; D not resolved. Germline V gene lookup returns CDR1 ENHRY and CDR2 SYGVKD. The CDR3 is made up of 14 amino acids. With 7 bases removed from V and 1 base from J, the gap between germline ends came to 13 bases. The CDR3 DNA is TGTGCCATCACCAGTCTAGACCGGAACACTGAAGCTTTCTTT. Amino acids: CAITSLDRNTEAFF.

The chain employs TRBV19 and TRBJ2-1, with 8 positions matching TRBD2. This CDR3 spans 16 amino acids. J was trimmed by 1 base and V by 3 bases; bases with no gene match: 5. CDR1 is LNHDA, CDR2 SQIVND, per germline (reference sequence). The chain's CDR3 is CASSISAGGSYNEQFF. The CDR3 nucleotides read TGTGCCAGTAGTATCTCGGCGGGAGGTTCCTACAATGAGCAGTTCTTC.

The V call is TRBV27, the J call TRBJ2-1, with 12 bases identical to TRBD2. Germline CDR1 MNHEY, CDR2 SMNVEV (reference sequence). The trim removed 7 bases at V and 0 bases at J, leaving 16 bases unmatched. This CDR3 spans 20 amino acids. CDR3 residues: CASIPRGASGGVSSYNEQFF. The DNA for the CDR3 is TGTGCCAGCATCCCCCGGGGCGCTAGCGGGGGGGTGAGCTCCTACAATGAGCAGTTCTTC.

The V gene is TRBV4-2, the J gene TRBJ1-4; TRBD1 matches 8 bases. The CDR3 totals 16 residues. Germline loops: CDR1 LGHNA, CDR2 YNFKEQ. V lost 0 bases, J lost 5 bases, and 5 bases stayed unmatched. CDR3 sequence reads: CASSQDGTGDNEKLFF. Written as DNA, the CDR3 is TGTGCCAGCAGCCAAGATGGGACAGGAGACAATGAAAAACTGTTTTTT.

This chain links TRBV2 with TRBJ2-1; 8 bases map to TRBD2. The V and J ends lost 2 bases and 7 bases, in that order; junction bases with no gene match: 10. The CDR3 runs 16 residues. CDR1 is SNHLY, CDR2 FYNNEI, per germline. CDR3: CASSEFLPGTRNEQFF. The CDR3 bases are TGTGCCAGCAGTGAATTTTTGCCCGGGACTAGAAATGAGCAGTTCTTC.

The chain is built from TRBV11-2 and TRBJ2-1; 9 nucleotides agree with TRBD1. CDR3 length: 18 residues. Trimming took 5 bases from V and 5 from J; bases not matched to a gene: 16. Germline lookup yields CDR1 SGHAT and CDR2 FQNNGV. The CDR3 loop is CASSRSEVGTGRHNEQFF. The CDR3 DNA reads TGTGCCAGCAGCCGCTCAGAAGTCGGGACAGGGAGACACAATGAGCAGTTCTTC.

The chain carries TRBV7-8 and TRBJ2-2; D remains ambiguous. V shed 5 bases and J shed 8 bases, with 21 bases lying between them. From germline, CDR1 is SGHVS and CDR2 FQNEAQ. CDR3 size: 16 residues. CDR3 protein: CASSRTRTPKSGELFF. The CDR3 region has the DNA TGTGCCAGCAGCCGAACAAGAACCCCGAAATCTGGGGAGCTGTTTTTT. The full variable domain, rest sourced from reference TRBV7-8 and TRBJ2-2, is GAGVSQSPRYKVAKRGQDVALRCDPISGHVSLFWYQQALGQGPEFLTYFQNEAQLDKSGLPSDRFFAERPEGSVSTLKIQRTQQEDSAVYLCASSRTRTPKSGELFFGEGSRLTVL.

The V gene is TRBV6-5, the J gene TRBJ1-1; D unresolved. The CDR3 runs 12 residues. Trimming left V 4 bases short and J 4 bases short, with 7 bases between. Germline CDR1 is MNHEY and CDR2 is SVGAGI. CDR3 sequence: CASSSPGTEAFF. DNA of the CDR3: TGTGCCAGCAGTTCTCCGGGCACTGAAGCTTTCTTT.

This chain links TRBV7-9 with TRBJ1-3; no reliable D call. V lost 6 bases, J lost 0 bases, and 15 bases lay in between. Germline loops: CDR1 SEHNR, CDR2 FQNEAQ (reference sequence). The CDR3 runs to 16 residues. The CDR3, as DNA: TGTGCCAGCAGTTTGGAATACACAGTCTCTGGAAACACCATATATTTT. It translates to CASSLEYTVSGNTIYF.

Only one count was recorded for this clone. The chain combines TRBV4-2 with TRBJ2-5; TRBD2 agrees at 8 bases. The V and J ends lost 1 base and 3 bases, in that order; junction bases with no gene match: 13. The CDR3 covers 18 residues. Germline CDR1 LGHNA, CDR2 YNFKEQ. Written as DNA, the CDR3 is TGTGCCAGCAGCCAAGGGGGGTCCTCGGGAGGGTCTGAAGAGACCCAGTACTTC. Protein: CASSQGGSSGGSEETQYF.